The clone carrying this TCR beta chain showed up just once. This CDR3 has 15 residues. J was trimmed by 1 base and V by 6 bases; bases with no gene match: 3. CDR1 is KGHSH, CDR2 LQKENI, per germline. This sample was included in a study of T cell changes during pregnancy in multiple sclerosis. Produced via immunoSEQ multiplex PCR; TCRdb's table is partial and in-frame only. The data contain about 51,000 clones, 94% of them singletons. The clonotype comes from a female donor with multiple sclerosis, enrolled in a pregnancy study. The sample here was CD4+ T cells from peripheral blood mononuclear cells, taken in the second trimester of pregnancy. This chain uses TRBV18 with TRBJ2-3; 11 positions agree with TRBD2. CDR3 loop: CASSSGLAGTDTQYF. The CDR3 DNA reads TGTGCCAGCTCTTCGGGACTAGCGGGCACAGATACGCAGTATTTT.